The present entry profiles one T cell receptor (beta chain) with its context. This sample was included in a study of control samples from healthy donors and cancer patients. Profiled with immunoSEQ multiplex PCR; TCRdb holds only in-frame clones, not every one. The table records approximately 130,000 clones, about nine tenths of them present only once. This receptor was obtained from a middle-aged man in good health. The sample was blood.

The CDR3 coding sequence is TGTGCCAGTAGTATGTCGGGATTGGCCAATCAGCCCCAGCATTTT. Encoded protein: CASSMSGLANQPQHF. The gene calls are TRBV19 and TRBJ1-5; no firm D call. The V end lost 3 bases, the J end lost 3 bases, and 12 bases lay between the germline ends. The CDR3 is 15 residues long. Germline V gene sequence: CDR1 LNHDA, CDR2 SQIVND (reference sequence).